This TCR beta chain was retrieved from a study of T cell responses to AZD1222 COVID-19 vaccine. General study points: No repertoire was sampled before or during the peak T cell response, only after it. Just a handful of people given AZD1222 tested seropositive at baseline. An increase in Spike-specific TCR breadth and depth was observed after two AZD1222 doses.

Points on this clone: Its antigen remains unknown.

TCRdb keeps only in-frame clones here, not all; method: immunoSEQ multiplex PCR. The sample includes 160,000 or so clones, over 90% of them seen just once. This CDR3 contains 15 residues. Trimming at V came to 4 bases and at J to 4 bases, leaving 8 bases not matched to a gene. Germline V gene data show CDR1 as SGDLS and CDR2 as YYNGEE. This receptor was taken from an adult who received the AZD1222 COVID-19 vaccine. The V gene is TRBV9, the J gene TRBJ2-5; 9 bases line up with TRBD2. Source: peripheral blood, taken 28 days after the second AZD1222 dose. CDR3 coding DNA: TGTGCCAGCAGCTTTAGCGGGAGTGCCCGAGAGACCCAGTACTTC. Its translation: CASSFSGSARETQYF.